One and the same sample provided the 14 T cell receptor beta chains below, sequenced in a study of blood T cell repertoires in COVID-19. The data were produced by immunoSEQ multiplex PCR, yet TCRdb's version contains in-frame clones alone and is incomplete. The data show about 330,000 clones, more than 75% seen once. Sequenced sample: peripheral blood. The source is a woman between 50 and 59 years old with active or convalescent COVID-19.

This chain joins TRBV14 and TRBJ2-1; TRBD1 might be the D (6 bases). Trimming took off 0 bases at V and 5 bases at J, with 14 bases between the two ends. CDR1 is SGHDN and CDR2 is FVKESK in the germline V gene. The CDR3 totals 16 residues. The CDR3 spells CASSQEHRARNNEQFF. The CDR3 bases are TGTGCCAGCAGCCAAGAGCACAGGGCTCGGAACAATGAGCAGTTCTTC.

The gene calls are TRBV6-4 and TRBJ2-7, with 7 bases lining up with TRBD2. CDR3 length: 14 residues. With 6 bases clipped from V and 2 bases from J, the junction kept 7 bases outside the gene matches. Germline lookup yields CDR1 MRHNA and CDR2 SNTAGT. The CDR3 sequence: CASRASGDTYEQYF. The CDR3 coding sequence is TGTGCCAGCAGGGCGAGCGGGGATACCTACGAGCAGTACTTC.

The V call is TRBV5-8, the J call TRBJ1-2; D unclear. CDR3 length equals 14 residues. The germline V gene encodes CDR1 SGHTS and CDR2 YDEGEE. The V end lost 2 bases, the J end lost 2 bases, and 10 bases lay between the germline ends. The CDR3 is CASSFGMKNYGYTF. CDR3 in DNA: TGTGCCAGCAGCTTCGGGATGAAAAACTATGGCTACACCTTC. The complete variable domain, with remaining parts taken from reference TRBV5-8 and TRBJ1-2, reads EAGVTQSPTHLIKTRGQQATLRCSPISGHTSVYWYQQALGLGLQFLLWYDEGEERNRGNFPPRFSGRQFPNYSSELNVNALELEDSALYLCASSFGMKNYGYTFGSGTRLTVV.

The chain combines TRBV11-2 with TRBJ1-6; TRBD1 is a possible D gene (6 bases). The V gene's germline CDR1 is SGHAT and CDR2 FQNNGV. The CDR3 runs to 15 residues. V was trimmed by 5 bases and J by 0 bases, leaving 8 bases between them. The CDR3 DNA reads TGTGCCAGCAGCGCGGACAGCTCCTATAATTCACCCCTCCACTTT. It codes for CASSADSSYNSPLHF. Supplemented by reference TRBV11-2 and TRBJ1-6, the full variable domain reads EAGVAQSPRYKIIEKRQSVAFWCNPISGHATLYWYQQILGQGPKLLIQFQNNGVVDDSQLPKDRFSAERLKGVDSTLKIQPAKLEDSAVYLCASSADSSYNSPLHFGNGTRLTVT.

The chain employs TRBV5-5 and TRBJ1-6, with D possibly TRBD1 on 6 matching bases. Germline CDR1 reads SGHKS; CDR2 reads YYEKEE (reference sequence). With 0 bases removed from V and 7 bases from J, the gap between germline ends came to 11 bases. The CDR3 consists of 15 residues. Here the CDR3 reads CASSLVGQGNSPLHF. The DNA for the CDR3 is TGTGCCAGCAGCTTGGTCGGGCAGGGGAATTCACCCCTCCACTTT.

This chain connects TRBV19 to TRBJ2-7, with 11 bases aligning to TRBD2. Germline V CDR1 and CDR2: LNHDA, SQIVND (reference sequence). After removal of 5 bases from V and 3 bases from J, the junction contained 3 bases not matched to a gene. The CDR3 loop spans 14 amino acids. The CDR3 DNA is TGTGCCAGTAGTGCCGGGACTAGCGGCTACGAGCAGTACTTC. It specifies CASSAGTSGYEQYF.

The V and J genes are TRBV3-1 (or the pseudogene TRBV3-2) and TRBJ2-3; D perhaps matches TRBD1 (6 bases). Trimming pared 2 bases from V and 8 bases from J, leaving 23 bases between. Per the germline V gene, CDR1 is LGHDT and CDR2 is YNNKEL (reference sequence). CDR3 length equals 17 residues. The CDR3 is CASSQSMRTGFEGTQYF. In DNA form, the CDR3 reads TGTGCCAGCAGCCAATCAATGCGTACAGGGTTTGAGGGTACGCAGTATTTT.

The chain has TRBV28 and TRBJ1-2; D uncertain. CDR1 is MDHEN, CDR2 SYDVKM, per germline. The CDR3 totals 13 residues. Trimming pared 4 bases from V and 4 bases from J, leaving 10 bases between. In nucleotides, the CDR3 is TGTGCCAGCAGTTCCCTTCCGAGCTATGGCTACACCTTC. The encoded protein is CASSSLPSYGYTF.

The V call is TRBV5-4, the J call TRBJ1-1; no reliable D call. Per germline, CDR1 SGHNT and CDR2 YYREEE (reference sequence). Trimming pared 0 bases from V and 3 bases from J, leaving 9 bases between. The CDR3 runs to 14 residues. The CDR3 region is CASSLESGYTEAFF. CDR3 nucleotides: TGTGCCAGCAGCTTGGAGTCAGGTTACACTGAAGCTTTCTTT.

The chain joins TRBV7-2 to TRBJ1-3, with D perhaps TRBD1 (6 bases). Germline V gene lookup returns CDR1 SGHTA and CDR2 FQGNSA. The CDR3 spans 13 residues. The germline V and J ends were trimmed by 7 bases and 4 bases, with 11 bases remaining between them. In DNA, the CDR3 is TGTGCCAGCACCTCCGACAGGGGAAACACCATATATTTT. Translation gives CASTSDRGNTIYF.

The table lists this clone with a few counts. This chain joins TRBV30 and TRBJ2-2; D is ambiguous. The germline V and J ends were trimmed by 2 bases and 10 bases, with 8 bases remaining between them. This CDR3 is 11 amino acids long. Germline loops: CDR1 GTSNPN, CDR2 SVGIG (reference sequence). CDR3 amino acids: CAWSPRVELFF. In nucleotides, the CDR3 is TGTGCCTGGAGTCCCCGGGTGGAGCTGTTTTTT.

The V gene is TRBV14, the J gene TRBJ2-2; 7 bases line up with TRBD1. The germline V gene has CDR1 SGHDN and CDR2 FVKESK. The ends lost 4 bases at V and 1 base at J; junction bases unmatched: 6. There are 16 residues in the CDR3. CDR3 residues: CASSLYRGENTGELFF. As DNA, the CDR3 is TGTGCCAGCAGCCTTTACAGGGGTGAGAACACCGGGGAGCTGTTTTTT.

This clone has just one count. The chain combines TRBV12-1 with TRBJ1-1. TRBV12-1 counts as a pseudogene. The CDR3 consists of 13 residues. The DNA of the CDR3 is TGTGCCAGCAGCTTGCGTCATGGAGTTGAAGCTTTCTTT. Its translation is CASSLRHGVEAFF.

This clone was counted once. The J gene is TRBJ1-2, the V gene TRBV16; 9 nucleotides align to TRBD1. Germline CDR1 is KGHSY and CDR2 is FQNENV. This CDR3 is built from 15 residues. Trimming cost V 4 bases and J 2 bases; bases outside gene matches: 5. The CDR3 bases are TGTGCCAGCAGCCCCGGGACAGGGCTCAACTATGGCTACACCTTC. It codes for CASSPGTGLNYGYTF.